This TCR beta chain is from a study of blood T cell repertoires in COVID-19. Study-wide context: Donors in the United States, Italy and Spain gave samples during acute or convalescent COVID-19. T cells, B-cell-depleted T cells, or PBMCs supplied cDNA or gDNA.

Source study methods: Amplifying reference gene primers gave estimates of nucleated cell counts. This table comes from immunoSEQ multiplex PCR, and its TCRdb copy is limited to in-frame clones, with some not included. V, J and clone size were drawn from that table, and D and trimming were deduced from the DNA. In the table there are about 130,000 clones, approximately 83% of which are singletons. V gave up 3 bases and J gave up 5 bases; unmatched junction bases: 8. The CDR3 spans 14 residues. Germline values: CDR1 SQVTM, CDR2 ANQGSEA. This TCR came from a woman between 50 and 59 years old who had recovered from COVID-19. Sample: peripheral blood. The V call is TRBV29-1, the J call TRBJ2-5; 8 bases line up with TRBD1. The CDR3 bases are TGCAGCGTTGAGCCACAGGGGGGCGCGGAGACCCAGTACTTC. It yields the protein CSVEPQGGAETQYF.